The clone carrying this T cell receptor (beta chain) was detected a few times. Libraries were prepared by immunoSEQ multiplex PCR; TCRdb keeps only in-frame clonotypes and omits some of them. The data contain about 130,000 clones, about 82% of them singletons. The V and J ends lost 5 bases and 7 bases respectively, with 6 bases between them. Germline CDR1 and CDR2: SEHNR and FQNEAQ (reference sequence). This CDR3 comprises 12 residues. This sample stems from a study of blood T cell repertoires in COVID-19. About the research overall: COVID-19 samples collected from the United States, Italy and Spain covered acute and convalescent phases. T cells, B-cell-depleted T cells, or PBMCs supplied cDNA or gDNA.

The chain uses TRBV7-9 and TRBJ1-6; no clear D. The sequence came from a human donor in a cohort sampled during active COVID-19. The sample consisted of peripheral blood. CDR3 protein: CASSLRNSPLHF. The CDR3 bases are TGTGCCAGCAGCCTGAGAAATTCACCCCTCCACTTT.